This is a list of T cell receptor beta chains from one sample in a study of pediatric ulcerative colitis. Generated by immunoSEQ multiplex PCR, the TCRdb table keeps only in-frame clones and is missing some. The data show 12,000 to 15,000 clones, 90% seen once. Sample: blood. These receptors were obtained from a boy between 10 and 17 years old with moderate ulcerative colitis. CDR3s include the opening cysteine and the closing phenylalanine or tryptophan. The order of the fields is V gene, D gene, CDR3 protein. The D gene is left open where the match is weak.

v_gene: TRBV5-4; d_gene: .; CDR3aa: CASSNVGYSPLHF
v_gene: TRBV27; d_gene: .; CDR3aa: CASSSPLYTEAFF
v_gene: TRBV15; d_gene: .; CDR3aa: CATRSRGANEQFF
v_gene: TRBV28; d_gene: .; CDR3aa: CASSRDISYEQYF
v_gene: TRBV28; d_gene: TRBD2; CDR3aa: CASRSQAGSSYEQYF
v_gene: TRBV4-1; d_gene: TRBD1; CDR3aa: CASSQDGQGGSNQPQHF
v_gene: TRBV5-6; d_gene: TRBD1; CDR3aa: CASSQHTGEGEKLFF
v_gene: TRBV23-1; d_gene: .; CDR3aa: CASSQDSPNTEAFF
v_gene: TRBV19; d_gene: TRBD2; CDR3aa: CASSLPGGVRDTQYF
v_gene: TRBV27; d_gene: TRBD1; CDR3aa: CASSLWAGGQPQHF
v_gene: TRBV6-4; d_gene: TRBD2; CDR3aa: CASSAVLAGTDTQYF
v_gene: TRBV28; d_gene: .; CDR3aa: CASSPPRINYGYTF
v_gene: TRBV9; d_gene: TRBD2; CDR3aa: CASSVEQVTSGTEYF
v_gene: TRBV14; d_gene: .; CDR3aa: CASSQDSYYAGSESDTQYF
v_gene: TRBV7-8; d_gene: .; CDR3aa: CASSLVGYQPQHF